This T cell receptor beta chain stems from a study of T cells after yellow fever vaccination (dated by TCRdb to about 2019). As for the study more broadly: Libraries from fractions with low cell numbers were prepared with the SMART-Seq v4 Ultra Low Input RNA kit. To track T-cell clones before and after primary and booster YFV17D yellow fever vaccination, bulk TCR alpha and beta repertoires were sequenced longitudinally. Two healthy male donors, one aged 18 to 30 and one aged 30 to 40 years, were included in the cohort. Blood samples were taken at several timepoints before and after primary and secondary immunization, and bulk PBMC replicates and cell subsets were isolated. What the authors observed across the whole study: Compared with the primary T-cell response, the secondary T-cell response was faster but weaker, reaching its peak on day 5 rather than on day 15. After the booster, most clones that had expanded after primary vaccination were detected again (roughly 95% of CD4 and over 75% of CD8), suggesting broad maintenance of memory. A small fraction of clonotypes showed up in both the CD4 and CD8 compartments, probably as a result of convergent recombination. FACS-sorted repertoires could contain abundant contaminating clonotypes from the bulk population, so computational filtering was required. Only two donors were included in the study, so the extent to which the findings can be generalized is limited.

TCR cDNA was synthesized by 5'RACE template switching, which introduced a universal primer site and unique molecular identifiers. Priming of cDNA synthesis was performed from both the TCR alpha and TCR beta constant segments. Library amplification involved two PCR steps, and the second step added sample barcodes and sequencing adapters. Libraries were sequenced on Illumina HiSeq 2500 (2x100 bp) or NovaSeq (2x150 bp). The original pipeline was this. MIGEC was used to demultiplex reads and collapse the reads into UMI consensus sequences, and MiXCR was used for V(D)J alignment. Vaccine-responding clonotypes were identified with edgeR using replicate PBMC samples, with FDR below 0.01 and a log2 fold change above 5 up to day 15 being required. CD4 or CD8 identity was assigned to each bulk clonotype according to whether the clonotype was present at higher abundance in the sequenced CD4 repertoire or the sequenced CD8 repertoire. Using fastp trimming at Q25 and MiXCR clonotype assembly, TCRdb reanalyzed the public sequencing data and kept in-frame beta chains. Duplicate CDR3 protein sequences are folded into a single record with the most common DNA and genes. TCRdb, rather than the study authors, made the V and J calls. The sample table shows over 130,000 distinct CDR3 sequences, and roughly 8.2% are seen once. The ten most abundant clones make up less than 0.95% of the sample.

A note on this clonotype: The clone's antigen remains unknown. A read error may explain this, as a much larger clone is one base away.

The label giving this sample's treatment or condition can be read as: live attenuated yellow fever vaccine strain. PBMCs were isolated from peripheral blood using a standard Ficoll-Paque protocol. Dynabeads CD4 and CD8 positive selection kits were used to isolate the CD4 and CD8 T-cell fractions. RNA was extracted with TriZol from bulk PBMCs, CD4 and CD8 fractions, and dextramer-positive and dextramer-negative fractions. V ends up 10 bases short and J 10 bases short, with an unmatched junction base count of 10. Its CDR3 holds 13 amino acids, cysteine through phenylalanine. The read is trimmed to its CDR3 DNA, 39 bases read in frame from base 1. The CDR1 and CDR2 encoded by the germline V gene are KGHSH and LQKENI.

The sequence derives from a man between 25 and 39 years old who received the YFV17D yellow fever vaccine. Recombination connected TRBV18 to TRBJ2-1, with TRBD2 identical over 10 junction bases. Sequenced here: CD4+ T cells sorted from PBMCs, sampled 5 days after the yellow fever booster vaccination. The sequenced DNA: TGTGCCACCGGACTAGCGGAGAGGGGGGAGCAGTTCTTC. This translates into CATGLAERGEQFF.